This T cell receptor (beta chain) originates from a study of T cell responses to AZD1222 COVID-19 vaccine. Trimming at V came to 6 bases and at J to 7 bases, leaving 4 bases not matched to a gene. CDR3 length: 13 amino acids. Sequenced by immunoSEQ multiplex PCR; TCRdb stores in-frame clones only, minus some. The sample shows tens of thousands of clones, roughly 89% of them seen only once. Sample: peripheral blood, taken on day 0 of AZD1222 vaccination. The rearrangement joins TRBV12-3 or TRBV12-4 to TRBJ1-3; 9 positions match TRBD1. The receptor was isolated from an adult in good health. Here the CDR3 reads CASSRTGDNTIYF. The CDR3 DNA sequence: TGTGCCAGCAGCCGGACAGGGGACAACACCATATATTTT.